The 15 T cell receptor beta chains below were found in one sample sequenced in a study of regulatory T cells in long-lasting Graves disease. Described time point: newly diagnosed GD, antithyroid drugs for less than 3 months. Making the TCR library involved RNA that had been extracted from PBMCs. Researchers made TCR beta libraries by using iRepertoire HTBI primers and running Arm-PCR on CDR3 regions. TCRdb re-called the multiplex PCR reads with MiXCR, one entry per CDR3 protein. The sample yields about 540,000 distinct CDR3 sequences, approximately 13% seen once. The same data also went into a second study, on T cells in Graves' hyperthyroidism and ophthalmopathy.

Sequencing was performed on peripheral blood mononuclear cells (PBMCs), taken at new diagnosis, from a patient treated with antithyroid drugs. All receptors derive from a man younger than 45 with Graves disease.

This clonotype was observed a handful of times. This chain joins TRBV7-9 and TRBJ2-2, with D possibly TRBD1 on 5 matching bases. This CDR3 has 14 residues. The germline V and J ends were trimmed by 8 bases and 0 bases, with 10 bases remaining between them. The germline CDR1 and CDR2 sequences are SEHNR and FQNEAQ (reference sequence). CDR3 bases: TGTGCCAGCCCAGACAGTTCGAACACCGGGGAGCTGTTTTTT. Protein product: CASPDSSNTGELFF.

This clonotype was seen repeatedly, ten times or more. The rearrangement links TRBV6-5 to TRBJ1-1; no reliable D call. Trimming took 2 bases from V and 0 from J, leaving 7 bases between them. This CDR3 contains 14 residues. The germline V gene has CDR1 MNHEY and CDR2 SVGAGI. CDR3 amino acids: CASSYRPLNTEAFF. CDR3 coding DNA: TGTGCCAGCAGTTACCGACCCCTGAACACTGAAGCTTTCTTT.

Ten or more counts support this clonotype. Here the CDR3 reads CATSEQTGGEQYF. The DNA of the CDR3 is TGTGCCACCAGTGAACAGACAGGGGGCGAGCAGTACTTC. This chain uses TRBV24-1 with TRBJ2-7; 9 bases align to TRBD1. The length of the CDR3 is 13 residues. The germline gives CDR1 KGHDR, CDR2 SFDVKD. Germline trimming cut 4 bases from V and 6 bases from J; bases unmatched to any gene: 3.

J is TRBJ2-1 and V is TRBV6-2 or TRBV6-3; the D gene is possibly TRBD2 (6 bases). The CDR3 is 17 residues long. Germline CDR1 and CDR2: MNHEY and SVGEGT. Trimming stripped 0 bases from V and 2 bases from J, with 14 bases between. DNA of the CDR3: TGTGCCAGCAGTTACTCCGGAACTAGCCTCCCCTACAATGAGCAGTTCTTC. Its protein product is CASSYSGTSLPYNEQFF.

The table lists this clonotype with many counts. The chain uses TRBV29-1 and TRBJ1-1; D is perhaps TRBD1 (5 bases). The V gene lost 4 bases and the J gene lost 4 bases, with 13 bases spanning the gap. Germline CDR1 and CDR2: SQVTM and ANQGSEA. This CDR3 is 13 amino acids long. In nucleotides, the CDR3 is TGCAGCGTTGTTTTCGGGAGGGGCACTGAAGCTTTCTTT. It encodes CSVVFGRGTEAFF.

This clonotype was detected many times. This chain links TRBV13 with TRBJ2-5; 14 nucleotides align to TRBD2. CDR1 and CDR2 (germline): PRHDT, FYEKMQ (reference sequence). CDR3 length: 16 residues. Trimming cost V 0 bases and J 6 bases; bases outside gene matches: 3. This CDR3 reads CASSLGGLAGAKTQYF. CDR3 in DNA: TGTGCCAGCAGCTTAGGGGGACTAGCGGGGGCCAAGACCCAGTACTTC. Looking up the rest from reference TRBV13 and TRBJ2-5 gives the full variable domain: AAGVIQSPRHLIKEKRETATLKCYPIPRHDTVYWYQQGPGQDPQFLISFYEKMQSDKGSIPDRFSAQQFSDYHSELNMSSLELGDSALYFCASSLGGLAGAKTQYFGPGTRLLVL.

This chain connects TRBV3-1 to TRBJ2-2, with a possible D match to TRBD1 (6 bases). Per germline, CDR1 LGHDT and CDR2 YNNKEL (reference sequence). V shed 4 bases and J shed 8 bases, with 17 bases lying between them. The CDR3 sequence is 15 residues long. The CDR3 region is CASSPRVQGEGELFF. Written as DNA, the CDR3 is TGTGCCAGCAGCCCCCGGGTACAGGGAGAAGGGGAGCTGTTTTTT.

This clonotype has ten or more counts. The rearrangement joins TRBV19 to TRBJ2-2; 8 bases match TRBD2. This CDR3 spans 16 amino acids. Germline CDR1 and CDR2: LNHDA and SQIVND (reference sequence). V lost 7 bases and J lost 0; bases outside the gene matches: 7. This chain's CDR3 is CASNRISGANTGELFF. The CDR3, as DNA: TGTGCCAGTAACCGAATTAGCGGGGCGAACACCGGGGAGCTGTTTTTT.

The J gene is TRBJ2-1, the V gene TRBV13; 8 bases align to TRBD2. The V segment lost 5 bases and the J segment 4 bases; nucleotides outside the gene matches: 10. CDR1 and CDR2 (germline): PRHDT, FYEKMQ (reference sequence). The CDR3 covers 16 residues. DNA of the CDR3: TGTGCCAGCAGCCGGCTACTAGCGGCCCCATACAATGAGCAGTTCTTC. Translated: CASSRLLAAPYNEQFF. The complete variable domain, with remaining parts taken from reference TRBV13 and TRBJ2-1, reads AAGVIQSPRHLIKEKRETATLKCYPIPRHDTVYWYQQGPGQDPQFLISFYEKMQSDKGSIPDRFSAQQFSDYHSELNMSSLELGDSALYFCASSRLLAAPYNEQFFGPGTRLTVL.

Comments on this clonotype: One end of the junction is discordant with germline, which a read error may explain. This chain connects TRBV13 to TRBJ2-2; 7 positions match TRBD2. CDR1 and CDR2 (germline): PRHDT, FYEKMQ (reference sequence). The CDR3 consists of 15 residues. The CDR3 region is CVSSYRRLAGGELFF. CDR3 DNA sequence: TGTGTCAGCAGCTACCGACGACTAGCTGGCGGGGAGCTGTTTTTT. Together with reference TRBV13 and TRBJ2-2, the CDR3 gives the full variable domain: AAGVIQSPRHLIKEKRETATLKCYPIPRHDTVYWYQQGPGQDPQFLISFYEKMQSDKGSIPDRFSAQQFSDYHSELNMSSLELGDSALYFCVSSYRRLAGGELFFGEGSRLTVL.

This clonotype has at least ten counts. CDR3 protein: CASGLDEQFF. The CDR3 DNA reads as TGTGCTAGTGGTTTGGATGAGCAGTTCTTC. J is TRBJ2-1 and V is TRBV12-5; D gene uncertain. The V gene lost 1 base and the J gene lost 8 bases, with 0 bases spanning the gap. Germline-derived CDR1 and CDR2 are LGHNT and FRNRAP. There are 10 residues in the CDR3.

This clonotype was recorded a few times. V gene TRBV4-1 combines with J gene TRBJ2-5; D unresolved. The CDR3 runs 12 residues. Trimming left V 6 bases short and J 4 bases short, with 9 bases between. From germline, CDR1 is MGHRA and CDR2 YSYEKL. Written as DNA, the CDR3 is TGCGCCAGCAGGGGCGGCGGAGAGACCCAGTACTTC. This sequence encodes CASRGGGETQYF.

This clonotype appeared many times. The chain joins TRBV10-1 to TRBJ2-1; possible D gene TRBD2, 5 bases. Germline V gene sequence: CDR1 WNHNN, CDR2 SYGVQD (reference sequence). This CDR3 spans 18 amino acids. V dropped 0 bases and J dropped 0 bases, with 15 bases sitting between them. Written as DNA, the CDR3 is TGCGCCAGCAGTGAGTCGGTAGGCGGGTCCAGCTCCTACAATGAGCAGTTCTTC. It specifies CASSESVGGSSSYNEQFF.

The chain links TRBV6-1 to TRBJ2-3, with 9 bases fitting TRBD2. The J segment lost 6 bases and the V segment lost 8 bases, leaving 9 bases of the junction unmatched. The CDR3 runs to 14 residues. Germline lookup yields CDR1 MNHNS and CDR2 SASEGT. The CDR3 nucleotides are TGTGCCAGCCTCGCGGGGGGGTCCCTTGATACGCAGTATTTT. Translation: CASLAGGSLDTQYF.

The table lists this clonotype with many counts. The chain is built from TRBV20-1 and TRBJ2-1; perhaps TRBD2 as D (6 bases). Germline loops: CDR1 DFQATT, CDR2 SNEGSKA (reference sequence). The CDR3 loop spans 13 amino acids. Trimming stripped 6 bases from V and 4 bases from J, with 13 bases between. CDR3 amino acids: CSAGTAQYNEQFF. The CDR3 region has the DNA TGCAGTGCGGGGACTGCCCAATACAATGAGCAGTTCTTC.